This T cell receptor beta chain was sequenced in a study of regulatory T cells in long-lasting Graves disease (dated by TCRdb to about 2021). With regard to the full study: Newly diagnosed Graves' disease patients had taken antithyroid drugs for less than 3 months. The study was conducted in China and was registered as a clinical trial. Patients with persistent Graves' disease were compared with patients with newly diagnosed Graves' disease using TCR sequencing and RNA sequencing of peripheral blood. A total of 33 samples were covered by TCR sequencing, comprising roughly 13 persistent and around 20 newly diagnosed Graves' disease patients.

The research as a whole found: Persistent patients shared more public clonotypes among themselves (around 2,500) than newly diagnosed patients did (more than 950). Compared with newly diagnosed patients, persistent Graves' disease patients had lower TCR Shannon entropy and fewer highly expanded clones, which suggests clonal expansion. Preferential use of TRBV28, TRBJ1-2 and TRBJ2-5 was observed in persistent disease, whereas TRBV20-1 and TRBJ2-1 were favored in newly diagnosed disease. The study examined only peripheral blood because the primary lesion, thyroid tissue, could not be accessed. The authors noted that the small sample size was a limitation that may lower accuracy. Sequencing and analysis were restricted to the TCR beta chain.

With regard to this clonotype: The target of this receptor is not known. No base-level quality is on record; no much larger clone is a single base apart.

The library was built by means of multiplex PCR. The sequencer was an Illumina HiSeq 4000. To build TCR beta libraries, CDR3 regions were amplified by Arm-PCR using iRepertoire HTBI primers. Before sequencing, the PCR products went through gel purification. The paper's processing steps were these. Gene usage analysis of CDR3 amino acid clonotypes relied on the approximately 60 TRBV and around 14 TRBJ segments identified across samples. COPE and FqMerger were used to merge the filtered high-quality paired reads into contigs. BLAST was used to align contigs to IMGT TRBV, TRBD and TRBJ reference genes, and CDR3 was defined according to IMGT. Any clonotype with a frequency above 0.1% was counted as a highly expanded clone. Repertoire diversity was measured by Shannon entropy, and V-J evenness by the Gini coefficient. A clonotype was considered public if more than one individual shared it. Using fastp at Q25 and MiXCR, TCRdb reprocessed the public reads and kept productive beta chains. Identical CDR3 proteins give one entry, which carries the most common genes and DNA. These V and J calls rely on TCRdb rather than the paper's analysis. In all, the sample holds a few hundred thousand distinct CDR3 sequences, and about 14% of those were seen once. The ten largest clones add up to under 20% of the sample.

The time point label corresponds to: newly diagnosed GD, antithyroid drugs for less than 3 months. RNA was extracted from PBMCs in TRIzol for both TCR sequencing and RNA sequencing. Graves' disease was diagnosed according to American Thyroid Association guidelines. Patients were recruited from an endocrinology department in Xi'an, China. Each patient gave about 8.1 milliliters of peripheral blood, collected in an EDTA anticoagulant tube. Ficoll Paque Plus density gradient separation was used to isolate PBMCs, and no further T cell sorting was done. An Agilent 2100 Bioanalyzer and agarose gel were used to assess RNA quality, and a NanoDrop 2000 was used to measure RNA concentration. The CDR3 goes from the cysteine to the phenylalanine over 13 residues. The retained sequence is limited to the CDR3, 39 bases, with the frame set at the first base. CDR1 and CDR2 (GTSNPN, SVGIG) derive from the germline V gene (reference sequence). V drops 0 bases and J drops 0 bases, leaving 3 bases in between.

The same data also contributed to another study, on T cells in Graves' hyperthyroidism and ophthalmopathy. The second paper states: Stable Graves' hyperthyroidism was defined as the absence of progression to ophthalmopathy over 18 months of follow-up. Hyperthyroidism patients were newly diagnosed, with disease duration under 2 months, and aged 18 to 65 years. Exclusion was applied to patients with uncontrolled infections, other autoimmune diseases, pregnancy or lactation. Diagnoses were based on clinical symptoms, serum thyroxine and TRAb, thyroid ultrasound and orbital computed tomography. For the first round of RT-PCR on the TCR CDR3, the HTBI primer set was used together with the Qiagen OneStep RT-PCR kit. Most expanded thyroid clonotypes (frequency above 0.001) were also detected in blood, a finding suggesting that blood repertoires may reflect thyroid immune responses. In cross-validation, a model built on a 13 V-J signature told ophthalmopathy apart from stable hyperthyroidism with 85% to 90% sensitivity and around 81% specificity, and in testing the same model reached 80%/75%. In validation, the model predicted progression to ophthalmopathy a median of 6.5 months before onset, with approximately 71% sensitivity and roughly 77% specificity. A discovery cohort of about a hundred patients, approximately 44 with Graves' ophthalmopathy and roughly 59 with stable Graves' hyperthyroidism, was used to find distinguishing TCR V-J signatures. Prospective prediction of ophthalmopathy was tested in an independent validation cohort consisting of 18 hyperthyroidism patients and 15 to 17 patients who later progressed to ophthalmopathy. For training and testing, the 100 or so patients in the discovery cohort were randomly divided in a 7:3 ratio. The study also compared thyroid tissue and blood T-cell repertoires from roughly six Graves' hyperthyroidism patients. Following sampling, methimazole starting at 30 mg daily was given to hyperthyroidism patients, and high-dose intravenous methylprednisolone was given to ophthalmopathy patients. A second multiplex PCR round built the libraries, followed by size selection and purification. Paired-end sequencing of the libraries was performed with 100 bp reads on an Illumina HiSeq2000. SOAPnuke was used to process the raw data, removing reads that contained adapters or uncalled bases, had a mean Phred below 15, or lacked an exact match to the constant primer or identifier. COPE v1.2.5 was used to merge high-quality paired reads, and clonotypes were defined as unique nucleotide sequences. MiTCR v1.1 was used to align the clonotypes against IMGT TRBV, TRBD and TRBJ reference segments. The analysis included only V-J combinations with a frequency above 0.0001, which together covered 99% to 99.2% of the repertoires. A TCS score was defined as the ratio between F50 (clonal expansion) and ExV (chaos), using BLOSUM62-based TCRdist between CDR3 peptides within each V-J. Welch's t-statistics and random forest reduced 500 to 650 V-J features to roughly 13, which were used in a naive Bayes classifier (R e1071). Sample size was not statistically predetermined, and blinding of investigators to group allocation was not performed. The paper describes TCR Vbeta CDR3 sequencing of roughly 130 peripheral blood samples, made up of roughly 40 ophthalmopathy patients, around 78 hyperthyroidism patients and some 17 progressor patients.

The V gene is TRBV30 and the J gene is TRBJ1-3; a confident D gene designation cannot be given. This specimen consisted of peripheral blood mononuclear cells (PBMCs), obtained at new diagnosis, from a patient treated with antithyroid drugs. The TCR sequence derives from a woman aged 50 to 65 with Graves disease. Donor details come from another sample of the same person, matched by shared clones. The sequenced DNA: TGTGCCTGGAGTGTGAGCTCTGGAAACACCATATATTTT. Its protein reads: CAWSVSSGNTIYF.